This is a list of T cell receptor beta chains from one sample in a study of cytomegalovirus exposure and HLA in healthy donors. Libraries were prepared by immunoSEQ multiplex PCR; TCRdb keeps only in-frame clonotypes and omits some of them. This table holds around 150,000 clones, around 84% found once. The sequenced sample was PBMCs. All receptors come from a man between 18 and 29 years old in good health and CMV-seronegative. Both conserved end residues are trimmed from each CDR3.

cdr3_aa	v_call	j_call	cdr3_length
ASSEGQEFEAF	TRBV5-4	TRBJ1-1	11
ASSVADGYT	TRBV19	TRBJ1-2	9
ASSQEFTARDFNEKLF	TRBV4-3	TRBJ1-4	16
ASSPARVSVTGELF	TRBV7-8	TRBJ2-2	14
ASSSSGSTTEAF	TRBV7-2	TRBJ1-1	12
ASSEGVADEQF	TRBV11-1	TRBJ2-1	11
ASSSPGQGGSYEQY	TRBV16	TRBJ2-7	14
ASSQDLGSANPYEQY	TRBV14	TRBJ2-7	15
ASSLKAGPSDTQY	TRBV13	TRBJ2-3	13
AWSWGVETEAF	TRBV30	TRBJ1-1	11
ASSQDPHSFERGTQY	TRBV4-1	TRBJ2-5	15
ASGLELSWEQF	TRBV12-5	TRBJ2-1	11
ASSSGLAGASYNEQF	TRBV7-2	TRBJ2-1	15
ASSVVAESTDTQY	TRBV9	TRBJ2-3	13
ASSSGQGNDEQY	TRBV5-1	TRBJ2-7	12
ASSLESRGWETQY	TRBV5-5	TRBJ2-5	13
ASSLRLEGYGYT	TRBV5-5	TRBJ1-2	12
ASSLGLESYNEQF	TRBV13	TRBJ2-1	13
ASSVGGQAQY	TRBV28	TRBJ2-5	10
ASSLVGTEYNEQF	TRBV5-1	TRBJ2-1	13
ASSLTLSGGSRTDTQY	TRBV28	TRBJ2-3	16
ASTPGFGNTIY	TRBV5-1	TRBJ1-3	11
ASRVLGALMNTEAF	TRBV28	TRBJ1-1	14
ASSLSGTSGSGNEQF	TRBV27	TRBJ2-1	15
ASSSWGVDRGKNTEAF	TRBV7-6	TRBJ1-1	16
ASRTGLLNEKLF	TRBV10-2	TRBJ1-4	12
ASSFGQDNSPLH	TRBV11-2	TRBJ1-6	12
ASSVATLQEWASGRAPQY	TRBV9	TRBJ2-3	18
ASSIMPDQETQY	TRBV19	TRBJ2-5	12
ASSLTGSYNEQF	TRBV28	TRBJ2-1	12
ARSGTGVYGYT	TRBV2	TRBJ1-2	11
ASSQLSGGLTEAF	TRBV6-6	TRBJ1-1	13